This T cell receptor (beta chain) was sequenced for a study of CXCR3-negative and CXCR3-positive naive CD8 T cells (dated by TCRdb to between 2019 and 2020). Background for the entire study: In total, 130 million or so TRB reads were obtained, which works out to roughly 1.5 +/- 0.3 million reads per library. Diversity and physicochemical repertoire analyses were performed on some 10 donors pooled from two independent experiments. For the TRBV-TRBJ cluster analysis, the naive subsets came from 5 or 6 donors, while the memory cells came from 3 donors.

For CDR1 and CDR2, the germline V gene lists SGDLS and YYNGEE. The CDR3 runs 15 residues from the cysteine to the phenylalanine. No DNA is recorded. Comment on this clonotype: Its recognized antigen is unknown.

For each CD8+ T cell subset, flow sorting was done in triplicate, and under 350,000 cells per subset went directly into RLT lysis buffer. To keep memory contaminants out, a stringent definition of naive CD8+ T cells was applied: CD45RO-CCR7+CD27+CD95-. Peripheral blood mononuclear cells were isolated from buffy coats by standard density gradient centrifugation. A FACSAria III was used to flow-sort naive CD8+ T cells into CXCR3-negative and CXCR3-positive populations. Total RNA was extracted from sorted cells with an RNeasy Mini Kit. The paper's findings and limits, for the study overall: Both naive subsets had comparably high repertoire diversity, while memory CD8+ T cells had much lower repertoire diversity. TRBV-TRBJ usage was similar between naive CXCR3-negative and CXCR3-positive cells from the same donor, while memory cells showed distinct patterns. Freshly isolated PBMCs were used for most assays because CXCR3 expression went down partially after cryopreservation. Surface CD5, linked to self-reactivity in mice, was comparable between naive subsets; TCR interaction strength was therefore also inferred from TRB CDR3 physicochemical properties. Compared with CXCR3-negative naive cells, CXCR3-positive naive cells had TRB CDR3s with higher hydrophobicity (lower Kidera factor 4), lower energy, and higher strength and volume indices.

The data were produced on a NextSeq 550. The Human TCR Profiling Kit (MiLaboratory) was used to prepare UMI-labeled 5' RACE TRB cDNA libraries. cDNA synthesis used the entire amount of extracted RNA, and PCR amplification then used the entire amount of cDNA produced. Libraries were prepared in parallel with an identical number of PCR cycles. Turning to the authors' computational methods: About 54,000 +/- 9,700 unique UMI-labeled TRB cDNA molecules per library were extracted with MIGEC and MiXCR, with at least two reads per UMI required. Each library averaged 40,000 +/- 10,000 functional in-frame TRB CDR3 nucleotide clonotypes without stop codons. After downsampling to 5000 UMI-labeled TRB molecules per sample, diversity metrics, including normalized Shannon-Wiener and Chao1, were computed in VDJtools. VDJtools was used to calculate clonotype-size-weighted physicochemical properties of the central five CDR3 residues, namely interaction energy, strength, volume and Kidera factor 4. The reads were reprocessed in TCRdb, with one entry per CDR3 protein sequence and no accompanying DNA. The V and J calls here are based on TCRdb, not the publication. The sample table includes under 70,000 distinct CDR3 sequences. The top ten clonotypes cover 4% to 5.5% of the sample.

The clonotype was recovered from a human donor in good health. Some clones in this sample may be carry-over from other donors' samples. Sequencing input: naive CXCR3+ CD8+ T cells from blood. What this sample's cell subset or site label stands for: CD45RO-CCR7+CD27+CD95- naive CD8+ T cells expressing CXCR3 (TNR3+). Recombination connected TRBV9 to TRBJ2-7; lacking DNA, the TRBD1 call made by TCRdb goes unchecked. The CDR3 here reads CASSPLGRGAYEQYF.